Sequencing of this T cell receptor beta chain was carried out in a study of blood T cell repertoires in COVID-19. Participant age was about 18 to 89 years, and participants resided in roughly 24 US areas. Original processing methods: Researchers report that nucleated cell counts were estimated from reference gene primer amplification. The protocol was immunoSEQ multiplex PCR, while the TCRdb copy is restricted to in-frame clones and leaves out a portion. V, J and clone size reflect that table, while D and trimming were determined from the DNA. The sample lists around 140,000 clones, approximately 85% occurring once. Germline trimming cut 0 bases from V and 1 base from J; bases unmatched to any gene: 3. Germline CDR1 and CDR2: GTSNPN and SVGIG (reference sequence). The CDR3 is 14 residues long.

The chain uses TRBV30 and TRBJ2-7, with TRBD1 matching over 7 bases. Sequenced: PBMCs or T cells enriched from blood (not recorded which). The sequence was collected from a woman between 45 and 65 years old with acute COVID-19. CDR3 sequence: CAWSVRDSSYEQYF. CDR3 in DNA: TGTGCCTGGAGTGTACGGGACAGTTCCTACGAGCAGTACTTC.